In its sample, the clone carrying this T cell receptor beta chain was seen a few times. TCRdb independently ran MiXCR on the 5' RACE reads; one entry per CDR3 protein. The data hold approximately 350,000 distinct CDR3 sequences, with 28% observed a single time. This sample was taken from a study of T-cell memory formation after mild COVID-19. Germline trimming cut 4 bases from V and 6 bases from J; bases unmatched to any gene: 4. The CDR3 is 13 amino acids. Germline V gives CDR1 SGHRS, CDR2 YFSETQ. The specimen was PBMCs or a T cell subset sorted from them (not recorded which). This chain joins TRBV5-1 and TRBJ1-2; 9 nucleotides line up with TRBD1. The TCR was taken from an adult woman who had mild COVID-19 (a few samples of this study predate the infection). Cell type and time point are not known. CDR3: CASSGGQGDGYTF. The CDR3 nucleotides are TGCGCCAGCAGCGGGGGACAGGGAGATGGCTACACCTTC.